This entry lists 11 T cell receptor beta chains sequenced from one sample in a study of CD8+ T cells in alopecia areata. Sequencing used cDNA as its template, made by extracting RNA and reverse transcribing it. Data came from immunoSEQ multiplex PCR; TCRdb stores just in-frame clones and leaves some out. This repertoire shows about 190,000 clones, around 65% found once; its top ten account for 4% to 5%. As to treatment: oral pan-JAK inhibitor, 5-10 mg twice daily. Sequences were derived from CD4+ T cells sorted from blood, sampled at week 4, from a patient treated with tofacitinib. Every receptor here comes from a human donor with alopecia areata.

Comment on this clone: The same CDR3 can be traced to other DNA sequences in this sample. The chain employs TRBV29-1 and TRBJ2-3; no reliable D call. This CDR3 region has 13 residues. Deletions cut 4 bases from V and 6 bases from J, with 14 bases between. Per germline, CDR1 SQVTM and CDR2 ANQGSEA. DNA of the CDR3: TGCAGCGTTGCCCAGACCAACACGGATACGCAGTATTTT. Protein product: CSVAQTNTDTQYF.

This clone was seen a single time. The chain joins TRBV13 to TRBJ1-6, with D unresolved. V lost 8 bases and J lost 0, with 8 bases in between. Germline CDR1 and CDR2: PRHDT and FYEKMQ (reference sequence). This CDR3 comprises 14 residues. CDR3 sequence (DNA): TGTGCCAGCGAGAGGAGCTCCTATAATTCACCCCTCCACTTT. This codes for CASERSSYNSPLHF.

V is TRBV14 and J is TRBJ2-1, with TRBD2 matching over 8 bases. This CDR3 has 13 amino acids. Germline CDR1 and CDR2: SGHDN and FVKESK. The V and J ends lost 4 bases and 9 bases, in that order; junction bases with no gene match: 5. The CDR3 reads CASSPRGVTEQFF. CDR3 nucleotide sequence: TGTGCCAGCAGCCCGCGGGGGGTAACTGAGCAGTTCTTC.

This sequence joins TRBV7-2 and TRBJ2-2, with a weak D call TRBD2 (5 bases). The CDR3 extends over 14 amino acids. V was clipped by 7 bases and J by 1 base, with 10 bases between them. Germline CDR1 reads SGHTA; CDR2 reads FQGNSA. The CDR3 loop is CASTSGLNTGELFF. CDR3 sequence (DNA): TGTGCCAGCACCAGCGGATTGAACACCGGGGAGCTGTTTTTT.

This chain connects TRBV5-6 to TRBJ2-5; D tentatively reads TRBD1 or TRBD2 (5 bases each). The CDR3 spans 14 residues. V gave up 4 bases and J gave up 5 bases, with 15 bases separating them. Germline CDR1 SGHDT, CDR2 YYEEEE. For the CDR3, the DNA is TGTGCCAGCAGCCCCGCAGAGTGGGGGGAGACCCAGTACTTC. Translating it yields CASSPAEWGETQYF.

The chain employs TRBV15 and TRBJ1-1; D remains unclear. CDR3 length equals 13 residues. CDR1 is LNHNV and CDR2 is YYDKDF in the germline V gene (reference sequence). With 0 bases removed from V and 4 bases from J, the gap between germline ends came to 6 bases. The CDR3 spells CATSRDLSTEAFF. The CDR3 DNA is TGTGCCACCAGCAGAGATCTTTCCACTGAAGCTTTCTTT.

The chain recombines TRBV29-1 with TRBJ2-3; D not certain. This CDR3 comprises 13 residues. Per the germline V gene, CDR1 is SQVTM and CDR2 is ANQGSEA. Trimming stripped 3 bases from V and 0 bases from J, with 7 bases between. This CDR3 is CSVDRQSTDTQYF. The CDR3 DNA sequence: TGCAGCGTTGATAGGCAGAGCACAGATACGCAGTATTTT.

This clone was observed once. This CDR3 reads CASSQDHAGGRTDTQYF. CDR3 coding DNA: TGCGCCAGCAGCCAAGATCACGCGGGGGGCCGCACAGATACGCAGTATTTT. The chain joins TRBV4-1 to TRBJ2-3; TRBD2 aligns across 8 bases. CDR3 length equals 17 residues. Germline V gene sequence: CDR1 MGHRA, CDR2 YSYEKL. Trimming at V came to 0 bases and at J to 1 base, leaving 6 bases not matched to a gene.

The CDR3 here is CSAGGNRGNTEAFF. The CDR3 DNA reads as TGCAGCGCTGGGGGAAACAGGGGAAACACTGAAGCTTTCTTT. V and J are TRBV29-1 and TRBJ1-1; 7 bases match TRBD1. CDR3 length: 14 residues. Germline CDR1 SQVTM, CDR2 ANQGSEA. Trimming at V came to 7 bases and at J to 2 bases, leaving 10 bases not matched to a gene.

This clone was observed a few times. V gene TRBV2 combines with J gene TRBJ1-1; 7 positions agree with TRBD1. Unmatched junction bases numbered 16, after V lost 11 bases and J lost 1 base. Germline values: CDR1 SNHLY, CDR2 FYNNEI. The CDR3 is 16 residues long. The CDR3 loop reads CARRGVPGGGNTEAFF. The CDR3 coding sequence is TGTGCCCGCCGAGGGGTCCCAGGGGGGGGGAACACTGAAGCTTTCTTT.

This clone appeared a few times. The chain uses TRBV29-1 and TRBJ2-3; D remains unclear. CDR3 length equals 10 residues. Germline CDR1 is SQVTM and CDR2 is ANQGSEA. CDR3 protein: CNRTSDTQYF. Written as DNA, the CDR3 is TGCAACAGAACATCAGATACGCAGTATTTT.